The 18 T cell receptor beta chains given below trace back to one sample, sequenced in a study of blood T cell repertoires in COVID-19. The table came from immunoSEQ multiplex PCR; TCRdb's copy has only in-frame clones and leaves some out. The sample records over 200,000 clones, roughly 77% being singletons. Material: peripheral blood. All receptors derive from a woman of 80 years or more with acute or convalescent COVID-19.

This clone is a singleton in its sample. The CDR3 is CAWSATGGYYGYTF. Here the CDR3 DNA reads TGTGCCTGGAGTGCGACAGGGGGCTACTATGGCTACACCTTC. V is TRBV30 and J is TRBJ1-2; TRBD1 matches 10 bases. The CDR3 consists of 14 residues. With V trimmed by 1 base and J by 3 bases, 2 bases remained unmatched. CDR1 and CDR2 from the germline V gene are GTSNPN and SVGIG (reference sequence).

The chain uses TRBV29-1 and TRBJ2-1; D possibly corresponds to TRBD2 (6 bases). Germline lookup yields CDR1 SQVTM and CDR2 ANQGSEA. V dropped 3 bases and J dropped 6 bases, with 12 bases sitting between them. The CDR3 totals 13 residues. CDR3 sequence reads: CSVDRGFGNEQFF. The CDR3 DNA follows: TGCAGCGTTGACCGGGGGTTCGGCAATGAGCAGTTCTTC.

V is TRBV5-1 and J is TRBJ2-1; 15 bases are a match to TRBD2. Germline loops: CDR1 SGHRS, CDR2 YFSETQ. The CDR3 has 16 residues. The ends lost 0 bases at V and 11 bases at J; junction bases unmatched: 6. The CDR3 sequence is CASSLVGTSGGNKQFF. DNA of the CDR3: TGCGCCAGCAGCTTGGTTGGGACTAGCGGGGGGAACAAGCAGTTCTTC.

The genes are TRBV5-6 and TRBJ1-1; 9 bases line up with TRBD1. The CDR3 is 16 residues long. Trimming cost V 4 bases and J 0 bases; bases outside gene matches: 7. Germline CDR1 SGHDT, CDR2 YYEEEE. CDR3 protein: CASSLRTGVMNTEAFF. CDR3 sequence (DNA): TGTGCCAGCAGCCTCCGGACAGGGGTTATGAACACTGAAGCTTTCTTT.

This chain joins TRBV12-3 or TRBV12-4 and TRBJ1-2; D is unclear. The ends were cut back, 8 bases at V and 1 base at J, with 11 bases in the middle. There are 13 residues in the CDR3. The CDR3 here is CASGLGGNYGYTF. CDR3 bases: TGTGCCAGCGGCCTTGGTGGTAACTATGGCTACACCTTC.

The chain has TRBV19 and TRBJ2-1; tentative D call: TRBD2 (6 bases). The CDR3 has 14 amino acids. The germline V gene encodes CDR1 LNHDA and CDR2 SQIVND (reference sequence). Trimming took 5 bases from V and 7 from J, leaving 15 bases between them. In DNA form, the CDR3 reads TGTGCCAGTAGTCCCTCGGGACTCCGTAATGAGCAGTTCTTC. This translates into CASSPSGLRNEQFF.

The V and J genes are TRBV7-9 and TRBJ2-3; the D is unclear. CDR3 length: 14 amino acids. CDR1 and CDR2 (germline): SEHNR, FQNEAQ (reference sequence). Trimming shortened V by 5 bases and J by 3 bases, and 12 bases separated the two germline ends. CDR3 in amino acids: CASSPYAVTDTQYF. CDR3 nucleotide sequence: TGTGCCAGCAGCCCCTACGCGGTGACAGATACGCAGTATTTT.

The CDR3 loop reads CASSLEGTGNTIYF. CDR3 DNA: TGTGCCAGCAGCTTGGAGGGGACTGGAAACACCATATATTTT. The chain employs TRBV7-2 and TRBJ1-3, with D perhaps TRBD1 (5 bases). The CDR3 has 14 residues. Looked up from germline, CDR1 is SGHTA and CDR2 is FQGNSA. Deletions cut 3 bases from V and 2 bases from J, with 8 bases between.

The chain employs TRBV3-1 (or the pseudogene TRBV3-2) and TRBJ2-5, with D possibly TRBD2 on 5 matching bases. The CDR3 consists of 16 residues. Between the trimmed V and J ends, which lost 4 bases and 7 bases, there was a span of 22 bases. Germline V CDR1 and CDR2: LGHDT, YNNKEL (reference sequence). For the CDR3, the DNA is TGTGCCAGCAGCCTCCTTTGGAGGCGGGTCGGGTCGACCCAGTACTTC. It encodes CASSLLWRRVGSTQYF.

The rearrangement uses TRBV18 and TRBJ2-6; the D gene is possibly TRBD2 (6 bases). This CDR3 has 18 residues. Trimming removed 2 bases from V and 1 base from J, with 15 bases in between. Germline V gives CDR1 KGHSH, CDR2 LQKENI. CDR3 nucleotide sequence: TGTGCCAGCTCACCAGCCTCGGGAGCTTATTCTGGGGCCAACGTCCTGACTTTC. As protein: CASSPASGAYSGANVLTF.

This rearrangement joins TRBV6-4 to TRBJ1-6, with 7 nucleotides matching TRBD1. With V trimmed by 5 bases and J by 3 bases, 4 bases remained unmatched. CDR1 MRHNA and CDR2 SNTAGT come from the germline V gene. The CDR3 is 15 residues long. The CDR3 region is CASSRQGDYNSPLHF. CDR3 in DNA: TGTGCCAGCAGTAGACAGGGTGACTATAATTCACCCCTCCACTTT.

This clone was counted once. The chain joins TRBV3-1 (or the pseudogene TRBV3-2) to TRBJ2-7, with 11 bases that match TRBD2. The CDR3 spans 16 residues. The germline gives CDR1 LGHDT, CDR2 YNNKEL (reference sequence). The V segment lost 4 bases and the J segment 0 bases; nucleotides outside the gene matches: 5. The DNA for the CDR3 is TGTGCCAGCAGCCCTCGGACTAGCGGGTTCTCCTACGAGCAGTACTTC. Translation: CASSPRTSGFSYEQYF.

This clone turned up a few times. CDR3 in DNA: TGCGCCAGCAGCCAAAACGGGATTTTAGGTCTTGAGCAGTTCTTC. As protein: CASSQNGILGLEQFF. The chain combines TRBV4-3 with TRBJ2-1, with a possible D match to TRBD2 (5 bases). The germline V and J ends were trimmed by 2 bases and 9 bases, with 17 bases remaining between them. The germline V gene has CDR1 LGHNA and CDR2 YSLEER. The CDR3 covers 15 residues.

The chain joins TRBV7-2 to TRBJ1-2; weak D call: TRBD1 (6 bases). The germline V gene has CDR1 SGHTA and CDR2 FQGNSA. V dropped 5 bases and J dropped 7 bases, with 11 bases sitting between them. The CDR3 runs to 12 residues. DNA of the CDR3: TGTGCCAGCAGCCCCCCAGGGGCTGGCTACACCTTC. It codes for CASSPPGAGYTF.

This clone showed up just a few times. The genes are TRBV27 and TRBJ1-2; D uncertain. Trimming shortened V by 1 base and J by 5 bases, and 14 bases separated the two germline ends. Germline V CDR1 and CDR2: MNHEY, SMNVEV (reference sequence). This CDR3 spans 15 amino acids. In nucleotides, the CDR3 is TGTGCCAGCAGTTTATGGTCGGGTGGGAGATATGGCTACACCTTC. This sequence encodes CASSLWSGGRYGYTF.

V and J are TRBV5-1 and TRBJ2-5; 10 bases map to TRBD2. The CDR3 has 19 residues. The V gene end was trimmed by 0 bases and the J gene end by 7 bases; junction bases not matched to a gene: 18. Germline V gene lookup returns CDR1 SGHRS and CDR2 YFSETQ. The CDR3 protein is CASSLEASGSGGQRGTQYF. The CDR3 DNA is TGCGCCAGCAGCTTGGAGGCTAGCGGGAGCGGGGGGCAAAGAGGGACCCAGTACTTC.

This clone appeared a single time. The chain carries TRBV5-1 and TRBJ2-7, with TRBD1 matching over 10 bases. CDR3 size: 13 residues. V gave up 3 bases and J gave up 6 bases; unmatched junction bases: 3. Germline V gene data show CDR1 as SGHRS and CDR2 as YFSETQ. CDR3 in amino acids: CASSWGQGTEQYF. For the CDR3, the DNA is TGCGCCAGCAGCTGGGGACAGGGGACCGAGCAGTACTTC.

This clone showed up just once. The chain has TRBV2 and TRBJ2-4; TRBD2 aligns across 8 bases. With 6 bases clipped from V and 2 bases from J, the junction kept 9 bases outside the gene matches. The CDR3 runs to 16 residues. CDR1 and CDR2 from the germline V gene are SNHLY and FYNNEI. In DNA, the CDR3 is TGTGCCAGCAGCCCCCTAGGCGGGGGGACCAAAAACATTCAGTACTTC. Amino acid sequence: CASSPLGGGTKNIQYF.